This T cell receptor (beta chain) was captured by sequencing in a study of T cell responses to AZD1222 COVID-19 vaccine. This clone was counted only a few times. Its antigen is unknown. Overall study results and limits: An increase in Spike-specific TCR breadth and depth was observed after two AZD1222 doses. Clonal diversity was possibly underestimated; the donors were predominantly white British and more often female. Unmutated variant regions are reportedly targeted by nearly half of spike-specific TCRs.

The CDR3 has 12 residues. The germline V gene encodes CDR1 LNHNV and CDR2 YYDKDF (reference sequence). After removal of 5 bases from V and 9 bases from J, the junction contained 6 bases not matched to a gene. Produced via immunoSEQ multiplex PCR; TCRdb's table is partial and in-frame only. The profile shows around 200,000 clones, approximately 86% of them singletons. The source of this sequence is an adult in good health. The input for sequencing was peripheral blood, taken on day 0 of AZD1222 vaccination. J is TRBJ1-2 and V is TRBV15; 7 bases are shared with TRBD1. CDR3 amino acids: CATSGGGLSYTF. CDR3 coding DNA: TGTGCCACCAGCGGAGGGGGCCTAAGCTACACCTTC.